Listed below are T cell receptor beta chains from one sample, sequenced in a study of Ad26.COV2.S vaccination and SARS-CoV-2 variants. Some clones are missing from TCRdb's copy, which holds only in-frame ones; the method was immunoSEQ multiplex PCR. Of 350,000 to 600,000 clones listed, nearly 90% are singletons. The sample consisted of peripheral blood, taken in a trial of Ad26.COV2.S vaccine versus placebo. The origin of the receptors is a person aged 18-60 years who received the Ad26.COV2.S COVID-19 vaccine or a placebo. Both conserved end residues are part of each CDR3. A D gene is named only where the DNA matches it firmly. Some rows have no size entry. The others give once, few or many, or a class for an expanded clone.

. | 15 | TRBJ1-6 | TRBV19 | once | CASSIGPGSDSPLHF | TGTGCCAGTAGTATAGGTCCAGGGTCGGATTCACCCCTCCACTTT
. | 15 | TRBJ2-3 | TRBV11-2 | . | CASSTHKGGPDTQYF | TGTGCCAGCAGCACGCACAAGGGGGGCCCAGATACGCAGTATTTT
TRBD1 | 14 | TRBJ1-2 | TRBV10-2 | . | CASTPGQGNYGYTF | TGCGCCAGCACTCCGGGACAGGGAAACTATGGCTACACCTTC
. | 12 | TRBJ1-3 | TRBV30 | . | CAWSSGTNTIYF | TGTGCCTGGAGTTCCGGGACAAACACCATATATTTT
. | 15 | TRBJ1-4 | TRBV18 | . | CASSPGRERNEKLFF | TGTGCCAGCTCACCGGGCAGGGAGCGTAATGAAAAACTGTTTTTT
TRBD2 | 19 | TRBJ2-3 | TRBV18 | . | CASSPPSQLAGPSTDTQYF | TGTGCCAGCTCACCCCCATCGCAGTTAGCGGGGCCTAGCACAGATACGCAGTATTTT
. | 14 | TRBJ1-4 | TRBV7-9 | . | CASSSGQGYEKLFF | TGTGCCAGCAGCTCGGGACAAGGGTATGAAAAACTGTTTTTT
. | 14 | TRBJ1-4 | TRBV14 | . | CASSRMTVGEKLFF | TGTGCCAGCAGCCGAATGACGGTTGGTGAAAAACTGTTTTTT
. | 14 | TRBJ2-7 | TRBV10-1 | . | CASSESGIPYEQYF | TGCGCCAGCAGTGAGTCAGGGATACCCTACGAGCAGTACTTC
. | 16 | TRBJ2-7 | TRBV4-1 | . | CASSQDGAVVGYEQYF | TGCGCCAGCAGCCAAGATGGGGCAGTGGTTGGGTACGAGCAGTACTTC
TRBD2 | 15 | TRBJ2-5 | TRBV27 | . | CASRVSGRASETQYF | TGTGCCAGCAGGGTTAGCGGGAGGGCCTCAGAGACCCAGTACTTC
TRBD2 | 18 | TRBJ2-2 | TRBV5-1 | . | CASSLILAGGANTGELFF | TGCGCCAGCAGCTTGATACTAGCGGGGGGCGCGAACACCGGGGAGCTGTTTTTT
TRBD1 | 15 | TRBJ1-5 | TRBV10-3 | . | CATRDRPDPRQPQHF | TGTGCCACCAGGGACAGACCAGATCCCAGGCAGCCCCAGCATTTT
. | 13 | TRBJ2-1 | TRBV6-1 | once | CASSEGIYNEQFF | TGTGCCAGCAGTGAGGGGATCTACAATGAGCAGTTCTTC
. | 13 | TRBJ2-5 | TRBV5-6 | . | CASSCDSQETQYF | TGTGCCAGCAGCTGTGACAGTCAAGAGACCCAGTACTTC
. | 16 | TRBJ2-5 | TRBV19 | once | CASSPRCRVYQETQYF | TGTGCCAGTAGTCCCCGGTGTAGGGTGTACCAAGAGACCCAGTACTTC
. | 13 | TRBJ1-2 | TRBV6-5 | . | CASSYVRGNGYTF | TGTGCCAGCAGTTACGTCAGGGGCAATGGCTACACCTTC